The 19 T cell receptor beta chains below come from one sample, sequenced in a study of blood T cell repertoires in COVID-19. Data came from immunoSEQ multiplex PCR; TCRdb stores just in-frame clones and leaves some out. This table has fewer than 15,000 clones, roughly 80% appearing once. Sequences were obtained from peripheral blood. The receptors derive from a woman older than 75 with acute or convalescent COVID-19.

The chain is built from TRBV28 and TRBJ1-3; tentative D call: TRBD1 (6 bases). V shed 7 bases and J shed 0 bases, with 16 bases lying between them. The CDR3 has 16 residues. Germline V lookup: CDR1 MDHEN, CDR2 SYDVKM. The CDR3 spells CASTVQGQSSGNTIYF. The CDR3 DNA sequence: TGTGCCAGCACCGTACAGGGACAAAGCTCTGGAAACACCATATATTTT.

CDR3 region: CASRSTRGYNQPQHF. In DNA, the CDR3 is TGTGCCAGCCGATCGACCCGGGGATACAATCAGCCCCAGCATTTT. V gene TRBV2 combines with J gene TRBJ1-5; the D is unclear. Germline values: CDR1 SNHLY, CDR2 FYNNEI. The CDR3 loop spans 15 amino acids. V was pared by 8 bases and J by 3 bases, with 17 bases between.

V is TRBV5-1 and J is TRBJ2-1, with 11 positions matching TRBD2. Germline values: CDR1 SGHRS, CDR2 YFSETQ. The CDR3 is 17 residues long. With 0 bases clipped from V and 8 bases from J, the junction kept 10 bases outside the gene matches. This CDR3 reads CASSLASGGFGGYEQFF. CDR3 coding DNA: TGCGCCAGCAGCTTGGCTAGCGGGGGGTTTGGAGGCTATGAGCAGTTCTTC.

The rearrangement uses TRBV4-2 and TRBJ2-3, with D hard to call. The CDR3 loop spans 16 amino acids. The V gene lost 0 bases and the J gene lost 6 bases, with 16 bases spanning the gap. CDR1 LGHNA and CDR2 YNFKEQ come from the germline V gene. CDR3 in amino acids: CASSQEVGQVHDTQYF. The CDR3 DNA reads TGTGCCAGCAGCCAAGAGGTCGGCCAGGTTCACGATACGCAGTATTTT.

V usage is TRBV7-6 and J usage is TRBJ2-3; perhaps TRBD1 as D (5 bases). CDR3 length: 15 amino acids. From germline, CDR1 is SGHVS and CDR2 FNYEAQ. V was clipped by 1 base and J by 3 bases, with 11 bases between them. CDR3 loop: CASSLEGLVTDTQYF. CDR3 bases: TGTGCCAGCAGCTTAGAGGGGCTGGTTACAGATACGCAGTATTTT.

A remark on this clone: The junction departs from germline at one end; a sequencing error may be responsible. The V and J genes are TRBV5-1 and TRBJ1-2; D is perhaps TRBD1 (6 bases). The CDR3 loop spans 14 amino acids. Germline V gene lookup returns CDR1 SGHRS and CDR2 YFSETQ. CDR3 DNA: TGCGCCAGCAGCGCAAGGACAGCCAACTCTGGCTACACCTTC. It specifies CASSARTANSGYTF.

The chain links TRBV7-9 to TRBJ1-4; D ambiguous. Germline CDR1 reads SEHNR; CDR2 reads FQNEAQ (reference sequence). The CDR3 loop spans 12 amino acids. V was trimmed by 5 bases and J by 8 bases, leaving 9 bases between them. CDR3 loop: CASSPEGEKLFF. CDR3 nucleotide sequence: TGTGCCAGCAGCCCCGAGGGAGAAAAACTGTTTTTT.

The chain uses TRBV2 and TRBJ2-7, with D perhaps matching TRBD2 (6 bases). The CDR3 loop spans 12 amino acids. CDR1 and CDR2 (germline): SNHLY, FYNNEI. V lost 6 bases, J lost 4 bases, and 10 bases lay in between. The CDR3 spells CASSGGSYEQYF. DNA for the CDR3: TGTGCCAGCAGCGGGGGTAGTTACGAGCAGTACTTC.

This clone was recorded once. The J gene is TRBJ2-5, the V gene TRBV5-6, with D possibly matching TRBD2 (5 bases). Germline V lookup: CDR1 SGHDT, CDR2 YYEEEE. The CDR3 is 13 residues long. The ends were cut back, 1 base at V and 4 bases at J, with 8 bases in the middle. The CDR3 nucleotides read TGTGCCAGCAGCTTGATCGCGGGAGAGACCCAGTACTTC. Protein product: CASSLIAGETQYF.

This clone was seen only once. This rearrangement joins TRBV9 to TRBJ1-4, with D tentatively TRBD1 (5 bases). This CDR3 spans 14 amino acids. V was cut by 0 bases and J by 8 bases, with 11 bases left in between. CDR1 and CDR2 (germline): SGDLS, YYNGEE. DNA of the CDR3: TGTGCCAGCAGCGTAGGGGGCCTGGAGGAAAAACTGTTTTTT. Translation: CASSVGGLEEKLFF.

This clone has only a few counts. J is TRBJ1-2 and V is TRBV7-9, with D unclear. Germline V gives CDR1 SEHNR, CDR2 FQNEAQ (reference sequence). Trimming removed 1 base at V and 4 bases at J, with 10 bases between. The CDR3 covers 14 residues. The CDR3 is CASSLVTRAYGYTF. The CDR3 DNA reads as TGTGCCAGCAGCTTAGTGACAAGAGCCTATGGCTACACCTTC.

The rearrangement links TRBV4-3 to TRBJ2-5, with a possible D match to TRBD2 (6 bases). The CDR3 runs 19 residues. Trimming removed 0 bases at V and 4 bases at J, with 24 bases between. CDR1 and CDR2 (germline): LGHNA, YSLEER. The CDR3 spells CASSQELAREGRGGETQYF. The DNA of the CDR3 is TGCGCCAGCAGCCAAGAGCTCGCCCGAGAGGGAAGGGGAGGAGAGACCCAGTACTTC.

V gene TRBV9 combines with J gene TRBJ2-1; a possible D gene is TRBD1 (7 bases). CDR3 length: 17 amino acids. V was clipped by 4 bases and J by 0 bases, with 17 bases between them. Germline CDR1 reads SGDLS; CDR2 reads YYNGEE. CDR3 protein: CASSSLPRGVSYNEQFF. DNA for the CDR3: TGTGCCAGCAGCTCTCTTCCCAGGGGGGTCTCCTACAATGAGCAGTTCTTC.

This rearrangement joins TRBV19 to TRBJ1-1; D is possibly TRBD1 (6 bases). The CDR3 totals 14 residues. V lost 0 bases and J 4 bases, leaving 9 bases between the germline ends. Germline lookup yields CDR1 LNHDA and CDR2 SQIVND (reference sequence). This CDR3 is CASSIDAGVTEAFF. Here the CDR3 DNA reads TGTGCCAGTAGTATAGATGCAGGGGTCACTGAAGCTTTCTTT.

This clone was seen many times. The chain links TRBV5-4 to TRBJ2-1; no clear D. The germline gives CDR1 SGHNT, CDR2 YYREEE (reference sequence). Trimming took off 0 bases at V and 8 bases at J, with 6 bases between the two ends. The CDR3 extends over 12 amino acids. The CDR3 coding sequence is TGTGCCAGCAGCTTGGTTGAGGATGAGCAGTTCTTC. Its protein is CASSLVEDEQFF.

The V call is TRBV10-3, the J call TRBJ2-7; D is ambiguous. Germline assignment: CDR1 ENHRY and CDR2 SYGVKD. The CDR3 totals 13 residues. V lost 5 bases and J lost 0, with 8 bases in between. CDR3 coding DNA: TGTGCCATCAGTAGTAGCTCCTCCTACGAGCAGTACTTC. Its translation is CAISSSSSYEQYF.

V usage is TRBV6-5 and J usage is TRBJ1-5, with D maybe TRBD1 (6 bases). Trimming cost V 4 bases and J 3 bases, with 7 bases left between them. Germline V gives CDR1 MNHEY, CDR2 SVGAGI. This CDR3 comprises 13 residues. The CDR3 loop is CASSWTANQPQHF. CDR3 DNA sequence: TGTGCCAGCAGTTGGACAGCCAATCAGCCCCAGCATTTT.

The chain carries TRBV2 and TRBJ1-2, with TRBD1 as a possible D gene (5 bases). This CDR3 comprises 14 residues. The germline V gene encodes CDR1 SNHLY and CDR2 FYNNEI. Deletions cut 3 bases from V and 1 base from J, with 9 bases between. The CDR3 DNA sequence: TGTGCCAGCAGTGAGGGGCAGGTTAACTATGGCTACACCTTC. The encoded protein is CASSEGQVNYGYTF. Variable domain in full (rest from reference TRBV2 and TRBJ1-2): EPEVTQTPSHQVTQMGQEVILRCVPISNHLYFYWYRQILGQKVEFLVSFYNNEISEKSEIFDDQFSVERPDGSNFTLKIRSTKLEDSAMYFCASSEGQVNYGYTFGSGTRLTVV.

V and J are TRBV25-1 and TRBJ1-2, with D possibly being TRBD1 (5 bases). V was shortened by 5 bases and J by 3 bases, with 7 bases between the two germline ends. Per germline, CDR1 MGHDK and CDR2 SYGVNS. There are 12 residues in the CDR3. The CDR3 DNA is TGTGCCAGCAGTTGGGGGGACTATGGCTACACCTTC. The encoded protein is CASSWGDYGYTF.